The 29 T cell receptor beta chains reported below all come from one sample, sequenced in a study of blood T cell repertoires in COVID-19. Assay used: immunoSEQ multiplex PCR; TCRdb lists only in-frame clones, some missing. The table has about 38,000 clones, around 85% seen once. The specimen was peripheral blood. The receptors come from a man aged 50-60 years with active COVID-19.

The chain employs TRBV7-8 and TRBJ2-1; 8 nucleotides agree with TRBD2. V gave up 7 bases and J gave up 8 bases; unmatched junction bases: 10. Germline loops: CDR1 SGHVS, CDR2 FQNEAQ. The CDR3 length is 14 residues. The CDR3 region is CASTTGGPGDEQFF. CDR3 nucleotides: TGTGCCAGCACCACGGGGGGGCCGGGGGATGAGCAGTTCTTC.

V gene TRBV5-6 combines with J gene TRBJ2-5; the D gene is possibly TRBD2 (7 bases). V dropped 1 base and J dropped 9 bases, with 19 bases sitting between them. CDR1 and CDR2 (germline): SGHDT, YYEEEE. There are 15 residues in the CDR3. CDR3 sequence reads: CASSLKGGGYVSQYF. CDR3 coding DNA: TGTGCCAGCAGCTTGAAGGGGGGAGGGTACGTTTCCCAGTACTTC.

The chain recombines TRBV10-3 with TRBJ2-2; a possible D gene is TRBD1 (5 bases). Trimming removed 6 bases from V and 8 bases from J, with 22 bases in between. CDR1 is ENHRY, CDR2 SYGVKD, per germline. This CDR3 is built from 16 residues. CDR3 nucleotides: TGTGCCATCAGCCCCAGGGTCTCTACCCCACCGGGGGAGCTGTTTTTT. It is translated as CAISPRVSTPPGELFF.

The genes are TRBV5-3 and TRBJ1-6; TRBD1 matches at 12 bases. TRBV5-3 is labeled an ORF, and its function is uncertain. The CDR3 has 18 amino acids. J gave up 11 bases and V 3 bases, and 15 bases lay outside the gene matches. For the CDR3, the DNA is TGTGCCAGAAGCTGGGCGCGGGACAGGGGGCCCCCATTGACACCCCTCCACTTT. The encoded protein is CARSWARDRGPPLTPLHF.

This chain joins TRBV7-9 and TRBJ2-1; D is possibly TRBD1 (5 bases). V lost 4 bases and J lost 7, with 11 bases in between. Germline V gene sequence: CDR1 SEHNR, CDR2 FQNEAQ (reference sequence). The CDR3 extends over 13 amino acids. The CDR3 sequence: CASSSPWTNEQFF. The DNA of the CDR3 is TGTGCCAGCAGCTCCCCCTGGACAAATGAGCAGTTCTTC.

The CDR3 spells CASSEENLGRESNQPQHF. CDR3 in DNA: TGTGCCAGCAGTGAAGAGAACCTAGGACGGGAATCCAATCAGCCCCAGCATTTT. This chain links TRBV6-1 with TRBJ1-5; D not resolved. Germline loops: CDR1 MNHNS, CDR2 SASEGT. CDR3 length: 18 amino acids. Trimming left V 1 base short and J 3 bases short, with 19 bases between.

The chain employs TRBV19 and TRBJ1-5; 8 nucleotides match TRBD1. This CDR3 has 17 amino acids. With 0 bases clipped from V and 3 bases from J, the junction kept 7 bases outside the gene matches. From germline, CDR1 is LNHDA and CDR2 SQIVND (reference sequence). CDR3 DNA sequence: TGTGCCAGTAGTATAGATCTAGCAGGGGGCACCAATCAGCCCCAGCATTTT. This sequence encodes CASSIDLAGGTNQPQHF.

The chain carries TRBV6-6 and TRBJ2-7; possible D gene TRBD1, 7 bases. Trimming removed 6 bases at V and 1 base at J, with 10 bases between. Germline-derived CDR1 and CDR2 are MNHNY and SVGAGI (reference sequence). The CDR3 covers 13 residues. DNA of the CDR3: TGTGCCAGCAGCGCAGGGGGGTCCTACGAGCAGTACTTC. It specifies CASSAGGSYEQYF.

V gene TRBV12-5 combines with J gene TRBJ2-5; no definite D call. From germline, CDR1 is LGHNT and CDR2 FRNRAP. Trimming removed 2 bases at V and 0 bases at J, with 7 bases between. The CDR3 totals 14 residues. CDR3 in amino acids: CASGLLPNQETQYF. The CDR3 bases are TGTGCTAGTGGTTTGTTGCCTAACCAAGAGACCCAGTACTTC.

V and J are TRBV10-3 and TRBJ2-3, with D possibly matching TRBD1 (5 bases). Trimming removed 6 bases at V and 0 bases at J, with 10 bases between. Germline V gives CDR1 ENHRY, CDR2 SYGVKD. The CDR3 sequence is 14 residues long. In DNA, the CDR3 is TGTGCCATCAGAGGGGCTTTTAGCACAGATACGCAGTATTTT. It specifies CAIRGAFSTDTQYF.

CDR3 nucleotide sequence: TGTGCCAGCAGCCCCGGGTGGGTTGCAGATACGCAGTATTTT. Its protein product is CASSPGWVADTQYF. This chain connects TRBV7-9 to TRBJ2-3; no clear D. Germline CDR1 reads SEHNR; CDR2 reads FQNEAQ (reference sequence). The CDR3 sequence is 14 residues long. Trimming shortened V by 5 bases and J by 4 bases, and 13 bases separated the two germline ends.

CDR3 in amino acids: CASSLVAGSIAKNIQYF. CDR3 nucleotide sequence: TGTGCCAGCAGCTTAGTAGCTGGCTCGATCGCCAAAAACATTCAGTACTTC. V gene TRBV11-2 combines with J gene TRBJ2-4; no clear D gene. The CDR3 is 17 amino acids. CDR1 SGHAT and CDR2 FQNNGV come from the germline V gene. The V end was cut by 1 base, the J end by 1 base, with 14 bases between. The full variable domain, rest sourced from reference TRBV11-2 and TRBJ2-4, is EAGVAQSPRYKIIEKRQSVAFWCNPISGHATLYWYQQILGQGPKLLIQFQNNGVVDDSQLPKDRFSAERLKGVDSTLKIQPAKLEDSAVYLCASSLVAGSIAKNIQYFGAGTRLSVL.

The gene calls are TRBV6-5 and TRBJ1-4; D not certain. Germline V gene sequence: CDR1 MNHEY, CDR2 SVGAGI. V lost 6 bases and J lost 0, with 5 bases in between. The CDR3 consists of 13 residues. In DNA form, the CDR3 reads TGTGCCAGCAGGCGGGCAACTAATGAAAAACTGTTTTTT. It codes for CASRRATNEKLFF.

The V gene is TRBV6-6, the J gene TRBJ1-6; a possible D gene is TRBD1 (5 bases). Germline CDR1 reads MNHNY; CDR2 reads SVGAGI (reference sequence). CDR3 length equals 17 residues. Deletions cut 5 bases from V and 2 bases from J, with 16 bases between. CDR3 protein: CASSPLQGSTYNSPLHF. The CDR3 nucleotides are TGTGCCAGCAGTCCTTTGCAGGGCTCTACCTATAATTCACCCCTCCACTTT.

The J gene is TRBJ2-3, the V gene TRBV25-1, with D maybe TRBD1 (6 bases). The V and J ends lost 5 bases and 0 bases respectively, with 12 bases between them. The V gene's germline CDR1 is MGHDK and CDR2 SYGVNS. The CDR3 length is 15 residues. The CDR3 DNA sequence: TGTGCCAGCAGTCCGACAGGTTCTAGCACAGATACGCAGTATTTT. This gives the protein CASSPTGSSTDTQYF.

This clone was counted a few times. The V call is TRBV12-3 or TRBV12-4, the J call TRBJ1-2; weak D call: TRBD1 (6 bases). The CDR3 has 12 residues. The V and J ends lost 6 bases and 4 bases respectively, with 9 bases between them. The CDR3 bases are TGTGCCAGCAGCCGGACAGCCTATGGCTACACCTTC. Protein: CASSRTAYGYTF.

The gene calls are TRBV15 and TRBJ1-2; no clear D. The CDR3 has 15 amino acids. Germline V gene data show CDR1 as LNHNV and CDR2 as YYDKDF (reference sequence). Between the trimmed V and J ends, which lost 0 bases and 6 bases, there was a span of 14 bases. The CDR3 loop is CATSRDYPLVDGYTF. For the CDR3, the DNA is TGTGCCACCAGCAGAGATTATCCCTTAGTCGATGGCTACACCTTC.

The genes are TRBV19 and TRBJ1-5; D possibly corresponds to TRBD1 (5 bases). CDR3 length: 14 amino acids. V shed 4 bases and J shed 0 bases, with 7 bases lying between them. In germline, CDR1 is LNHDA, CDR2 SQIVND (reference sequence). CDR3 in amino acids: CASSKRGSNQPQHF. The CDR3 nucleotides read TGTGCCAGTAGTAAAAGGGGTAGCAATCAGCCCCAGCATTTT. Full variable domain (rest looked up from reference TRBV19 and TRBJ1-5): DGGITQSPKYLFRKEGQNVTLSCEQNLNHDAMYWYRQDPGQGLRLIYYSQIVNDFQKGDIAEGYSVSREKKESFPLTVTSAQKNPTAFYLCASSKRGSNQPQHFGDGTRLSIL.

The chain has TRBV5-1 and TRBJ2-2; no firm D call. The CDR3 is 16 amino acids. The V end was cut by 2 bases, the J end by 3 bases, with 14 bases between. Per germline, CDR1 SGHRS and CDR2 YFSETQ. The CDR3 DNA sequence: TGCGCCAGCAGCTTCGGTTTAGAGGCGTACACCGGGGAGCTGTTTTTT. This translates into CASSFGLEAYTGELFF. The complete variable domain, with remaining parts taken from reference TRBV5-1 and TRBJ2-2, reads KAGVTQTPRYLIKTRGQQVTLSCSPISGHRSVSWYQQTPGQGLQFLFEYFSETQRNKGNFPGRFSGRQFSNSRSEMNVSTLELGDSALYLCASSFGLEAYTGELFFGEGSRLTVL.

V and J are TRBV12-3 or TRBV12-4 and TRBJ1-4; no firm D call. This CDR3 is 12 amino acids long. V was shortened by 7 bases and J by 7 bases, with 10 bases between the two germline ends. The CDR3 DNA reads as TGTGCCAGCAAAGTTGGGAGTGAAAAACTGTTTTTT. Amino acids: CASKVGSEKLFF.

This chain connects TRBV7-9 to TRBJ2-3; the D gene is possibly TRBD1 (7 bases). Trimming pared 9 bases from V and 7 bases from J, leaving 23 bases between. Germline CDR1 is SEHNR and CDR2 is FQNEAQ (reference sequence). This CDR3 has 15 amino acids. The CDR3 DNA reads TGTGCCAGTCAGGGGGGCCCCCCAAGTCAAAATACGCAGTATTTT. This gives the protein CASQGGPPSQNTQYF.

CDR3 bases: TGTGCCAGCAGCGTAGAGAGGGATGAGCAGTTCTTC. This sequence encodes CASSVERDEQFF. V and J are TRBV9 and TRBJ2-1, with D perhaps matching TRBD2 (5 bases). The V end was cut by 0 bases, the J end by 8 bases, with 6 bases between. The CDR3 loop spans 12 amino acids. From germline, CDR1 is SGDLS and CDR2 YYNGEE.

This rearrangement joins TRBV18 to TRBJ2-4, with D possibly TRBD2 on 5 matching bases. CDR1 KGHSH and CDR2 LQKENI come from the germline V gene. V was shortened by 1 base and J by 1 base, with 8 bases between the two germline ends. The CDR3 is 15 amino acids. The CDR3 nucleotides read TGTGCCAGCTCACCACTTGGGGAGGCCAAAAACATTCAGTACTTC. This codes for CASSPLGEAKNIQYF.

V is TRBV4-3 and J is TRBJ1-1, with D hard to call. V lost 4 bases and J 5 bases, leaving 17 bases between the germline ends. Germline assignment: CDR1 LGHNA and CDR2 YSLEER. The CDR3 spans 15 residues. The CDR3 DNA reads TGCGCCAGCAGCCCTCAGATAGGTGCCGGGACTGAAGCTTTCTTT. It is translated as CASSPQIGAGTEAFF.

Concerning this clone: At one boundary the junction diverges from the germline segment, which might be a read error. V and J are TRBV18 and TRBJ1-1; possible D gene TRBD1, 5 bases. The CDR3 is made up of 14 amino acids. The germline gives CDR1 KGHSH, CDR2 LQKENI. CDR3 region: CTSSPDKVDTEAFF. The DNA of the CDR3 is TGTACCAGCTCACCGGACAAGGTTGATACTGAAGCTTTCTTT.

This clone is termed medium-sized (0.01 to 0.1%). The rearrangement joins TRBV9 to TRBJ2-2, with 10 nucleotides matching TRBD2. This CDR3 contains 15 residues. Germline CDR1 and CDR2: SGDLS and YYNGEE. V lost 3 bases and J lost 5; bases outside the gene matches: 4. This chain's CDR3 is CASSDTGLATGELFF. As DNA, the CDR3 is TGTGCCAGCAGCGATACGGGACTAGCGACCGGGGAGCTGTTTTTT.

The rearrangement joins TRBV2 to TRBJ2-3, with 11 bases lining up with TRBD2. The CDR3 is 14 amino acids. V was pared by 9 bases and J by 6 bases, with 8 bases of the junction left unmatched. Germline CDR1 reads SNHLY; CDR2 reads FYNNEI. The CDR3 DNA is TGTGCCAGGAGTAGCGGGGGGGCCCTGGATACGCAGTATTTT. This translates into CARSSGGALDTQYF.

The chain recombines TRBV10-3 with TRBJ2-3; the D gene is possibly TRBD1 (7 bases). CDR3 length: 16 amino acids. Germline-derived CDR1 and CDR2 are ENHRY and SYGVKD. Trimming pared 1 base from V and 3 bases from J, leaving 14 bases between. The CDR3 protein is CAISEWQGGRTDTQYF. CDR3 DNA sequence: TGTGCCATCAGTGAGTGGCAGGGGGGTCGAACAGATACGCAGTATTTT.

The chain couples TRBV28 to TRBJ2-1; TRBD2 might be the D (6 bases). CDR1 is MDHEN, CDR2 SYDVKM, per germline. Trimming took off 6 bases at V and 6 bases at J, with 18 bases between the two ends. CDR3 length: 15 amino acids. The CDR3 DNA follows: TGTGCCAGCAGGGGAGGTATTAGCGGCCCCAATGAGCAGTTCTTC. Protein: CASRGGISGPNEQFF.